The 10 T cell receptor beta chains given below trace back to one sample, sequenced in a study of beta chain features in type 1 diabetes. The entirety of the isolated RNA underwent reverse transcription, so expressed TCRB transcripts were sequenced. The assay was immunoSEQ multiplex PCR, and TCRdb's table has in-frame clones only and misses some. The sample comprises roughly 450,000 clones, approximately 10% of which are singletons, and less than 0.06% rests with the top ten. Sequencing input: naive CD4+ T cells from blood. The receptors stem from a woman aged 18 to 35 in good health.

CDR3 in DNA: TGTGCCAGCAGCTCCTCAACCAGGGGTCGACGGGAAAAACTGTTTTTT. This encodes CASSSSTRGRREKLFF. The chain recombines TRBV7-2 with TRBJ1-4; D is possibly TRBD1 (6 bases). The CDR3 consists of 16 residues. Germline CDR1 and CDR2: SGHTA and FQGNSA. Trimming removed 4 bases from V and 8 bases from J, with 20 bases in between.

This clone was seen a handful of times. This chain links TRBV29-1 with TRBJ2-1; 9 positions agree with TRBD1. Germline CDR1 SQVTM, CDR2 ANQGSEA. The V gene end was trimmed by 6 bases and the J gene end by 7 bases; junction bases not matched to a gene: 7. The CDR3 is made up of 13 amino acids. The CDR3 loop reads CSVRGTGQNEQFF. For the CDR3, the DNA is TGCAGCGTACGCGGGACAGGGCAAAATGAGCAGTTCTTC.

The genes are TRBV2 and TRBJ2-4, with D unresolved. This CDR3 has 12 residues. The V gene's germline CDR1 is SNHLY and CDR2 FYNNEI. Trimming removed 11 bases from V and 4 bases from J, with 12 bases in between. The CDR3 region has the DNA TGTGCCGGGTCTGCGGAGAAAAACATTCAGTACTTC. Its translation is CAGSAEKNIQYF.

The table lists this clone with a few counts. As DNA, the CDR3 is TGTGCCAGCAGCCCTGGCACAAGGCTTTATAATTCACCCCTCCACTTT. This gives the protein CASSPGTRLYNSPLHF. The V gene is TRBV7-8, the J gene TRBJ1-6; no definite D call. This CDR3 is built from 16 residues. Trimming pared 5 bases from V and 4 bases from J, leaving 15 bases between. Germline assignment: CDR1 SGHVS and CDR2 FQNEAQ.

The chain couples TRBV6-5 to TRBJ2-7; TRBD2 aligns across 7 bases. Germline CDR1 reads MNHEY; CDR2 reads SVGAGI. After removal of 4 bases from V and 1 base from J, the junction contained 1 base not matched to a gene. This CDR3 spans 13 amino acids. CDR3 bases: TGTGCCAGCAGTTGGCGGGAGTCCTACGAGCAGTACTTC. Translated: CASSWRESYEQYF.

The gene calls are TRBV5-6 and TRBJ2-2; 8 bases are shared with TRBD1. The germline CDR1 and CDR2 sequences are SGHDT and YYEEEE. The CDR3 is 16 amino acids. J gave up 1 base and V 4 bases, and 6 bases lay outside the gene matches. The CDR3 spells CASSTRGLKNTGELFF. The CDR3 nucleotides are TGTGCCAGCAGCACCAGGGGGCTTAAGAACACCGGGGAGCTGTTTTTT.

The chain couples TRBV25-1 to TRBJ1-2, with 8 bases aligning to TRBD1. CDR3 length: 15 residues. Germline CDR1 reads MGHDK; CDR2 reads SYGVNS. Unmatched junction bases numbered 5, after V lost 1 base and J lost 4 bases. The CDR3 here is CASSELPTGGYGYTF. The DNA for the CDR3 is TGTGCCAGCAGTGAATTACCCACAGGGGGCTATGGCTACACCTTC.

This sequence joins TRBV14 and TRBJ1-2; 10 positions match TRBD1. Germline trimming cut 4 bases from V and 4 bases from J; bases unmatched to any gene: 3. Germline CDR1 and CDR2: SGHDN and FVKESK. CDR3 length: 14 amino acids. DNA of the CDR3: TGTGCCAGCAGCCGGGGACAGGGGATCTATGGCTACACCTTC. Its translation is CASSRGQGIYGYTF.

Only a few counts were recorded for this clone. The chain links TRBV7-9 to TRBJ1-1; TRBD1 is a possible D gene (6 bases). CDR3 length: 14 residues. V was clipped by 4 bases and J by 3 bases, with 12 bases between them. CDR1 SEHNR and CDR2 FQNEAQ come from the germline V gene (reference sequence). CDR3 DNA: TGTGCCAGCAGCTACAGGGAGGAAGACACTGAAGCTTTCTTT. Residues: CASSYREEDTEAFF. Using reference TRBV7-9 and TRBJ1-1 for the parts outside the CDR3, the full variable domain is DTGVSQNPRHKITKRGQNVTFRCDPISEHNRLYWYRQTLGQGPEFLTYFQNEAQLEKSRLLSDRFSAERPKGSFSTLEIQRTEQGDSAMYLCASSYREEDTEAFFGQGTRLTVV.

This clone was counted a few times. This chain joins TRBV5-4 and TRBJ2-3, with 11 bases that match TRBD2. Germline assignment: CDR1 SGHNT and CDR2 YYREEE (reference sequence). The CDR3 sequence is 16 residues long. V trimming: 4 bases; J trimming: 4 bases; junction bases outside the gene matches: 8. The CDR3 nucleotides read TGTGCCAGCAGCCAGGCGACTAGCGGGAACTCAGATACGCAGTATTTT. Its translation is CASSQATSGNSDTQYF.